The 2 T cell receptor beta chains below all came from one sample that was sequenced in a study of beta chain features in type 1 diabetes. Of the isolated RNA, all was reverse transcribed, and so the sequenced material was expressed TCRB transcripts. Measured with immunoSEQ multiplex PCR; TCRdb has only the in-frame clones, and not every one. The sample holds about 620,000 clones, about 14% seen once. Sequenced input: naive CD4+ T cells from blood. Receptor source: a man between 18 and 35 years old in good health.

The chain is built from TRBV18 and TRBJ2-7; 8 positions agree with TRBD2. This CDR3 comprises 16 residues. J was trimmed by 4 bases and V by 2 bases; bases with no gene match: 10. CDR1 and CDR2 from the germline V gene are KGHSH and LQKENI. In nucleotides, the CDR3 is TGTGCCAGCTCACCAGCAGCGAGCGGGAGTCCATACGAGCAGTACTTC. This encodes CASSPAASGSPYEQYF.

In its sample, this clone was seen a few times. The genes are TRBV5-1 and TRBJ1-5; 7 nucleotides match TRBD1. J lost 11 bases, V lost 0 bases, and 8 bases had no gene match. The germline gives CDR1 SGHRS, CDR2 YFSETQ. The CDR3 loop spans 14 amino acids. CDR3 nucleotide sequence: TGCGCCAGCAGCTTGGAGGGCCAGGGGGTGGCCCAGCATTTT. Translating it yields CASSLEGQGVAQHF.